Included here is one T cell receptor beta chain sequence, with context. V was clipped by 5 bases and J by 0 bases, with 13 bases between them. Germline CDR1 reads SNHLY; CDR2 reads FYNNEI. The CDR3 totals 15 residues. These data originate in a study of tumor-infiltrating lymphocytes in localized non-small cell lung cancer. Repertoires were generated with immunoSEQ multiplex PCR, while TCRdb's copy carries only in-frame clones and drops some. Among roughly 12,000 clones listed, roughly 84% were seen once. This TCR derives from a human donor with non-small cell lung cancer. The sequencing sample was made of lung tumor tissue. V and J are TRBV2 and TRBJ1-1; perhaps TRBD1 as D (6 bases). CDR3 sequence (DNA): TGTGCCAGCAGTCTCCAGGGGACGATGAACACTGAAGCTTTCTTT. Its protein product is CASSLQGTMNTEAFF.